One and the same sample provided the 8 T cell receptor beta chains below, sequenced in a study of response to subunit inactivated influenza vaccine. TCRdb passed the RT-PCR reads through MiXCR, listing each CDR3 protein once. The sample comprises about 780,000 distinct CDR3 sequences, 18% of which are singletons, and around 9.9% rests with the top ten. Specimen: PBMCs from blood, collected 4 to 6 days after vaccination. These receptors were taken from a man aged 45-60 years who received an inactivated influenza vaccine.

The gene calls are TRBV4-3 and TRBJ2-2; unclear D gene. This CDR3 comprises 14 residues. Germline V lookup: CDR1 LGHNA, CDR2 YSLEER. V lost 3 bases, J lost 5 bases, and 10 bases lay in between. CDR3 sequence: CASSQDLGTGELFF. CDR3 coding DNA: TGCGCCAGCAGCCAGGACCTAGGAACCGGGGAGCTGTTTTTT.

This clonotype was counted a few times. CDR3 sequence reads: CASRTRPTTGELFF. The CDR3, as DNA: TGTGCCAGCAGGACCAGACCGACCACCGGGGAGCTGTTTTTT. The gene calls are TRBV6-2 or TRBV6-3 and TRBJ2-2, with D unclear. This CDR3 is built from 14 residues. Germline CDR1 and CDR2: MNHEY and SVGEGT. Between the trimmed V and J ends, which lost 6 bases and 4 bases, there was a span of 12 bases.

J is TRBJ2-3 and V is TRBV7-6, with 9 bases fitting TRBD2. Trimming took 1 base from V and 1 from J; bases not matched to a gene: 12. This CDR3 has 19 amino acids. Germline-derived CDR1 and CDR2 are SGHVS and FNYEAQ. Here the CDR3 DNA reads TGTGCCAGCAGCTTAGTATTCAGCGGGGGGCGGTCCCGCACAGATACGCAGTATTTT. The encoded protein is CASSLVFSGGRSRTDTQYF.

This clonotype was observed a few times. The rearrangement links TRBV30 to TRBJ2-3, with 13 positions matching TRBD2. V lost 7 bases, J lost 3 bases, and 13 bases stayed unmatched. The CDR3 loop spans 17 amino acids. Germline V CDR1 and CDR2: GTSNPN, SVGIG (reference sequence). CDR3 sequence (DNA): TGTGCCTTGGGGTTTGGGACTAGCGGGGAACTGACAGATACGCAGTATTTT. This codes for CALGFGTSGELTDTQYF.

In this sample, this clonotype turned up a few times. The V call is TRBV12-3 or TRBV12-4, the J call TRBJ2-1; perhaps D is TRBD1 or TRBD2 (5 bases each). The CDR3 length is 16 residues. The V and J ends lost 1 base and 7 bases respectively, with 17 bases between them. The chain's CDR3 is CASSLVRGSTGNEQFF. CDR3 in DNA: TGTGCCAGCAGTTTAGTAAGGGGCTCCACGGGGAATGAGCAGTTCTTC.

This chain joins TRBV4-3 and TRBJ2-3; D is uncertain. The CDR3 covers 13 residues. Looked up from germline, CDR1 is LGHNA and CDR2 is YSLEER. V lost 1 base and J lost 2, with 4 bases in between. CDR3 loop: CASSQVITDTQYF. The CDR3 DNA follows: TGCGCCAGCAGCCAAGTTATCACAGATACGCAGTATTTT.

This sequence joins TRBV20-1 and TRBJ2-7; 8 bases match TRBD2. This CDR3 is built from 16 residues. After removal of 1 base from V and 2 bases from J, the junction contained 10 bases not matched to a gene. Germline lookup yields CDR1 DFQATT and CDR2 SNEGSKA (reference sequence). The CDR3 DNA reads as TGCAGTGCTAGAGGGCCTAGCGGGTTCCTTACCTACGAGCAGTACTTC. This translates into CSARGPSGFLTYEQYF.

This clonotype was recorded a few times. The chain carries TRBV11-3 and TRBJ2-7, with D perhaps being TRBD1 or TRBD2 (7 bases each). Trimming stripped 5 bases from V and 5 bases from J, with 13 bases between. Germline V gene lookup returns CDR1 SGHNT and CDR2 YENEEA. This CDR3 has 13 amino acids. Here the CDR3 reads CASSQGGGNEQYF. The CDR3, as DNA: TGTGCCAGCAGCCAGGGGGGGGGCAACGAGCAGTACTTC.